The T cell receptor (beta chain) under discussion was sequenced for a study of blood T cell repertoires in COVID-19. About the study: Donors in the United States, Italy and Spain gave samples during acute or convalescent COVID-19. T cells, B-cell-depleted T cells, or PBMCs supplied cDNA or gDNA.

The data were produced by immunoSEQ multiplex PCR, yet TCRdb's version contains in-frame clones alone and is incomplete. The table has 300,000 or so clones, roughly nine tenths seen once. Germline loops: CDR1 LGHDT, CDR2 YNNKEL (reference sequence). CDR3 length: 14 residues. V gave up 4 bases and J gave up 3 bases; unmatched junction bases: 2. Seattle's enrolled individuals joined amid active infection and were then monitored longitudinally. The sample was peripheral blood. The V call is TRBV3-1 (or the pseudogene TRBV3-2), the J call TRBJ1-5; the match to TRBD1 covers 8 bases. The sequence came from a woman aged 30 to 39 with COVID-19, enrolled during active disease. The CDR3 loop is CASSRQGINQPQHF. The CDR3 DNA follows: TGTGCCAGCAGCCGACAGGGGATCAATCAGCCCCAGCATTTT.